This T cell receptor beta chain was profiled in a study of blood T cell repertoires in COVID-19. On the study more broadly: COVID-19 samples from acute and convalescent phases originated in the United States, Italy and Spain. PBMCs, B-cell-depleted T cells, or T cells provided the cDNA or gDNA that made up the material.

The CDR3 extends over 14 amino acids. Germline V gene lookup returns CDR1 LNHDA and CDR2 SQIVND (reference sequence). The trim removed 6 bases at V and 1 base at J, leaving 5 bases unmatched. Authors' analysis steps: Reference gene primer amplification gave estimated nucleated cell counts. Method: immunoSEQ multiplex PCR; TCRdb's copy keeps in-frame clones and lacks some. V and J calls plus clone size are reproduced from that table; the DNA served to infer D and trimming. The sample lists about 84,000 clones, more than 70% occurring once. This TCR was sampled from a man at least 80 years old with active or convalescent COVID-19. V usage is TRBV19 and J usage is TRBJ1-1; TRBD1 matches at 7 bases. The specimen sequenced was peripheral blood. The CDR3 here is CASRRGQENTEAFF. CDR3 sequence (DNA): TGTGCCAGTAGGAGAGGACAGGAGAACACTGAAGCTTTCTTT. The variable domain in full, completed from reference TRBV19 and TRBJ1-1, reads DGGITQSPKYLFRKEGQNVTLSCEQNLNHDAMYWYRQDPGQGLRLIYYSQIVNDFQKGDIAEGYSVSREKKESFPLTVTSAQKNPTAFYLCASRRGQENTEAFFGQGTRLTVV.